The 19 T cell receptor beta chains reported below all come from one sample, sequenced in a study of blood T cell repertoires in COVID-19. Repertoires were generated with immunoSEQ multiplex PCR, while TCRdb's copy carries only in-frame clones and drops some. The sample consists of hundreds of thousands of clones, around 87% of them appearing once. The sample comprised peripheral blood. These receptors all come from a woman aged 55-70 years with COVID-19, enrolled during active disease.

The chain employs TRBV9 and TRBJ2-7; 8 bases line up with TRBD2. The ends lost 4 bases at V and 1 base at J; junction bases unmatched: 10. This CDR3 is built from 16 residues. Germline lookup yields CDR1 SGDLS and CDR2 YYNGEE. CDR3: CASSPRGSGGSYEQYF. The DNA for the CDR3 is TGTGCCAGCAGCCCCCGGGGAAGCGGGGGATCCTACGAGCAGTACTTC.

This chain uses TRBV5-8 with TRBJ1-2; D is unresolved. CDR3 size: 13 residues. Between the trimmed V and J ends, which lost 1 base and 8 bases, there was a span of 12 bases. Germline CDR1 and CDR2: SGHTS and YDEGEE. CDR3 in DNA: TGTGCCAGCAGCTTGCGTAAAGCGGGAGGCTACACCTTC. Encoded protein: CASSLRKAGGYTF.

The V and J genes are TRBV2 and TRBJ2-5; 7 bases are a match to TRBD2. This CDR3 has 14 amino acids. CDR1 and CDR2 from the germline V gene are SNHLY and FYNNEI. The trim removed 8 bases at V and 1 base at J, leaving 7 bases unmatched. The CDR3 bases are TGTGCCAGCTCTTGGGGGGGAGTCCAAGAGACCCAGTACTTC. Its protein product is CASSWGGVQETQYF.

The chain carries TRBV6-5 and TRBJ1-2; 7 bases align to TRBD1. CDR3 length: 15 residues. The V and J ends lost 7 bases and 4 bases, in that order; junction bases with no gene match: 12. Germline CDR1 MNHEY, CDR2 SVGAGI. CDR3 region: CASTYSGTDRYGYTF. CDR3 DNA: TGTGCCAGCACCTACTCGGGGACAGATCGCTATGGCTACACCTTC.

The V and J genes are TRBV3-1 (or the pseudogene TRBV3-2) and TRBJ1-5; 10 bases match TRBD1. CDR1 and CDR2 (germline): LGHDT, YNNKEL (reference sequence). The junction had 7 bases not matched to a gene; V was cut back by 4 bases and J by 7 bases. This CDR3 has 15 amino acids. CDR3 protein: CASSRGTGVGQPQHF. CDR3 coding DNA: TGTGCCAGCAGCCGGGGGACAGGGGTAGGCCAGCCCCAGCATTTT.

The rearrangement joins TRBV18 to TRBJ2-7, with D perhaps TRBD1 (7 bases). CDR1 is KGHSH, CDR2 LQKENI, per germline. This CDR3 region has 18 residues. Deletions cut 3 bases from V and 4 bases from J, with 25 bases between. The CDR3 coding sequence is TGTGCCAGCTCACCGGACCGGGACAGAATCCTCGGAGGGTACGAGCAGTACTTC. Its translation is CASSPDRDRILGGYEQYF.

This clone has just one count. The CDR3 spells CASSLTRYGETQYF. CDR3 nucleotides: TGTGCCAGCAGCTTAACTCGCTATGGAGAGACCCAGTACTTC. The chain is built from TRBV7-3 and TRBJ2-5; no reliable D call. V was shortened by 0 bases and J by 4 bases, with 9 bases between the two germline ends. CDR3 size: 14 residues. The V gene's germline CDR1 is SGHTA and CDR2 FQGTGA. The full variable domain, rest sourced from reference TRBV7-3 and TRBJ2-5, is GAGVSQTPSNKVTEKGKYVELRCDPISGHTALYWYRQSLGQGPEFLIYFQGTGAADDSGLPNDRFFAVRPEGSVSTLKIQRTERGDSAVYLCASSLTRYGETQYFGPGTRLLVL.

The rearrangement links TRBV5-4 to TRBJ2-2; D ambiguous. The length of the CDR3 is 14 residues. Between the trimmed V and J ends, which lost 1 base and 5 bases, there was a span of 9 bases. The germline CDR1 and CDR2 sequences are SGHNT and YYREEE (reference sequence). The CDR3 loop is CASSLRGRTGELFF. The CDR3 coding sequence is TGTGCCAGCAGCTTGCGCGGTAGGACCGGGGAGCTGTTTTTT.

V gene TRBV19 combines with J gene TRBJ1-1, with D maybe TRBD1 (6 bases). The CDR3 totals 13 residues. V shed 0 bases and J shed 6 bases, with 8 bases lying between them. Germline lookup yields CDR1 LNHDA and CDR2 SQIVND (reference sequence). The CDR3 DNA follows: TGTGCCAGTAGTATAGACCACAGGGCTGAAGCTTTCTTT. The encoded protein is CASSIDHRAEAFF.

This clone was counted a single time. The chain is built from TRBV6-1 and TRBJ2-4, with 7 bases that match TRBD1. This CDR3 region has 13 residues. V trimming: 3 bases; J trimming: 12 bases; junction bases outside the gene matches: 8. Germline V gives CDR1 MNHNS, CDR2 SASEGT. Here the CDR3 DNA reads TGTGCCAGCAGTGATTGGGAAGGGGGCAATCAGTACTTC. Translating it yields CASSDWEGGNQYF.

The chain recombines TRBV14 with TRBJ2-5; 11 nucleotides line up with TRBD2. Germline CDR1 SGHDN, CDR2 FVKESK. The junction had 3 bases not matched to a gene; V was cut back by 4 bases and J by 5 bases. The CDR3 length is 14 residues. CDR3 sequence (DNA): TGTGCCAGCAGCCCTCGGACTAGCGGGGAGACCCAGTACTTC. This encodes CASSPRTSGETQYF.

This chain connects TRBV4-1 to TRBJ1-6; possibly TRBD1 for D (5 bases). The ends were cut back, 0 bases at V and 0 bases at J, with 12 bases in the middle. This CDR3 has 18 residues. The germline V gene has CDR1 MGHRA and CDR2 YSYEKL. The CDR3 loop is CASSQEGALSSYNSPLHF. CDR3 DNA: TGCGCCAGCAGCCAAGAAGGGGCCCTGAGCTCCTATAATTCACCCCTCCACTTT.

This chain links TRBV5-4 with TRBJ1-2; perhaps TRBD1 as D (6 bases). Germline V gene data show CDR1 as SGHNT and CDR2 as YYREEE (reference sequence). Trimming pared 6 bases from V and 10 bases from J, leaving 19 bases between. The CDR3 loop spans 13 amino acids. The CDR3 DNA sequence: TGTGCCAGCACCATAGATGAGCGGGGGCACTACACCTTC. Encoded protein: CASTIDERGHYTF.

This chain connects TRBV4-1 to TRBJ1-4; D possibly corresponds to TRBD1 (5 bases). The ends were cut back, 4 bases at V and 8 bases at J, with 14 bases in the middle. The CDR3 is 14 amino acids. Germline loops: CDR1 MGHRA, CDR2 YSYEKL. DNA for the CDR3: TGCGCCAGCAGCCCCACGGGGGGTAGAGAAAAACTGTTTTTT. Translated: CASSPTGGREKLFF.

The chain recombines TRBV6-5 with TRBJ1-1; D is perhaps TRBD1 (6 bases). The CDR3 runs to 13 residues. CDR1 and CDR2 (germline): MNHEY, SVGAGI. Trimming removed 10 bases from V and 5 bases from J, with 17 bases in between. The CDR3 coding sequence is TGTGCCACCCTCCGGGGGGGGCGGACTGAAGCTTTCTTT. This gives the protein CATLRGGRTEAFF.

This chain links TRBV5-1 with TRBJ2-5, with 7 bases matching TRBD2. Germline V gene data show CDR1 as SGHRS and CDR2 as YFSETQ. The V gene end was trimmed by 4 bases and the J gene end by 5 bases; junction bases not matched to a gene: 8. This CDR3 region has 14 residues. Here the CDR3 DNA reads TGCGCCAGCAGCCTCGGACTAGAGTCGGAGACCCAGTACTTC. This encodes CASSLGLESETQYF.

This clone was recorded once. This chain uses TRBV19 with TRBJ2-3; D perhaps matches TRBD1 (6 bases). There are 16 residues in the CDR3. Trimming removed 6 bases from V and 2 bases from J, with 18 bases in between. The germline gives CDR1 LNHDA, CDR2 SQIVND (reference sequence). The CDR3 sequence: CASSPDRRVFTDTQYF. Written as DNA, the CDR3 is TGTGCCAGTAGCCCCGACAGGAGAGTGTTCACAGATACGCAGTATTTT.

A single count supports this clone. This CDR3 is CASSSRTSGGAYEQYF. CDR3 nucleotides: TGCGCCAGCAGCTCCCGGACTAGCGGGGGGGCGTACGAGCAGTACTTC. The chain carries TRBV5-1 and TRBJ2-7, with 15 bases matching TRBD2. Germline values: CDR1 SGHRS, CDR2 YFSETQ. This CDR3 is built from 16 residues. Trimming cost V 3 bases and J 4 bases; bases outside gene matches: 5.

The V gene is TRBV28, the J gene TRBJ1-4; tentative D call: TRBD1 (5 bases). V was clipped by 2 bases and J by 4 bases, with 8 bases between them. The germline gives CDR1 MDHEN, CDR2 SYDVKM. This CDR3 has 14 residues. The CDR3 DNA reads as TGTGCCAGCAGTTTACGCAGGGTTAATGAAAAACTGTTTTTT. Translating gives CASSLRRVNEKLFF.